This T cell receptor beta chain was sequenced in a study of Tregs in tolerant kidney transplant recipients. Sequencing was performed with immunoSEQ multiplex PCR; in TCRdb, only in-frame clones are kept and a portion is missing. The sample consists of roughly 250,000 clones, 80% to 85% of them appearing once. The germline CDR1 and CDR2 sequences are LNHDA and SQIVND (reference sequence). The CDR3 totals 16 residues. V was pared by 3 bases and J by 0 bases, with 8 bases of the junction left unmatched. Unstimulated regulatory T cells (CD4+CD25+CD127-), CD4+CD25- non-regulatory cells, CD4 and CD8 cells were FACS-sorted from thawed PBMCs. Worth noting for this clone: The antigen remains undetermined.

Study-level results: The small number of patients limits these findings pending further validation. The most relevant donor-specific Treg TCRbeta repertoire apparently came from expansion with activated donor B cells. Biological reproducibility was not directly addressed, but technical replication error appeared minimal.

The receptor was derived from a human donor in good health. Sequenced input: CD4+ T cells from blood. The chain recombines TRBV19 with TRBJ2-7; 7 bases fit TRBD1. For the CDR3, the DNA is TGTGCCAGTAGTATTAGAGGGGGCCTAGCCTCCTACGAGCAGTACTTC. Protein sequence: CASSIRGGLASYEQYF.